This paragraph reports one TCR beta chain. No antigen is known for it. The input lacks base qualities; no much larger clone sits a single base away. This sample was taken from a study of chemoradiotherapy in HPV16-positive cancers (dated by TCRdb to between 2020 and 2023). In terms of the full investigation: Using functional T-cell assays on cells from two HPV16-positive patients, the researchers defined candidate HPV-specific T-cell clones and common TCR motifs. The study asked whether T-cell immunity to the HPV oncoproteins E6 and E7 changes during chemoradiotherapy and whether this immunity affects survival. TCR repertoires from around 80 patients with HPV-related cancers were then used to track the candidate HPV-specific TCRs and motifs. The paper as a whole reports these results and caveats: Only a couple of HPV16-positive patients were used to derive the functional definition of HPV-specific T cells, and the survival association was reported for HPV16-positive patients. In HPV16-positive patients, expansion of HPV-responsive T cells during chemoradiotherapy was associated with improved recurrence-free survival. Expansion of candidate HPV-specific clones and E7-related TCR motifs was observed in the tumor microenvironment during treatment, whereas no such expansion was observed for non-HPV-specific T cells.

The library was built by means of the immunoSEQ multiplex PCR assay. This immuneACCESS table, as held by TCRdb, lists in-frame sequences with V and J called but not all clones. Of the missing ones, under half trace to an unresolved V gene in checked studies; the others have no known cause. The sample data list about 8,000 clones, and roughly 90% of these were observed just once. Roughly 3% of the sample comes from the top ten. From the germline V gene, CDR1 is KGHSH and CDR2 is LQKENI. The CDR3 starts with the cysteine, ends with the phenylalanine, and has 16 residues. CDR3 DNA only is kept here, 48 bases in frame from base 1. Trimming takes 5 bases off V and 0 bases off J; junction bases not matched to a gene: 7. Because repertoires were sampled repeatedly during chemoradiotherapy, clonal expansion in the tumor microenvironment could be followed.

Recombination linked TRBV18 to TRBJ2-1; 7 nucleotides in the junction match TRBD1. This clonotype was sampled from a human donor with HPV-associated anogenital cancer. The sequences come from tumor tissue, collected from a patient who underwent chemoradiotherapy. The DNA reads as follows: TGTGCCAGCTCATCGGACAGGACGAGCTCCTACAATGAGCAGTTCTTC. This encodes CASSSDRTSSYNEQFF.